This T cell receptor beta chain was documented in a study of T cell clusters in autoimmune cytopenias. Findings and limits, study-wide: Primary autoimmune cytopenia patients seemingly lacked the physiological T cell clusters found in healthy donors. The T cell clusters came from computational analysis alone and lack functional validation.

TRB amplification used approximately 250 ng of peripheral blood genomic DNA. With regard to this clonotype: Its specificity is not known.

Germline assignment: CDR1 SGHDN and CDR2 FVKESK. The CDR3 loop spans 15 amino acids. Multiplex touch-down PCR amplified TRB using TRB-A and TRB-B pools in one tube. From the multiplex PCR reads, TCRdb lists one entry per CDR3 protein and no DNA. The sample's table shows approximately 10,000 distinct CDR3 sequences. This rearrangement joins TRBV14 to TRBJ2-1; the D gene TCRdb calls, TRBD1, cannot be checked with no DNA. The sequenced sample consisted of peripheral blood. The receptor comes from a human donor with an autoimmune cytopenia or autoimmune hepatitis (not recorded which). CDR3 residues: CATSDAGTAYNEQFF. The full variable domain, with the rest looked up from reference TRBV14 and TRBJ2-1, is EAGVTQFPSHSVIEKGQTVTLRCDPISGHDNLYWYRRVMGKEIKFLLHFVKESKQDESGMPNNRFLAERTGGTYSTLKVQPAELEDSGVYFCATSDAGTAYNEQFFGPGTRLTVL.